Below are 24 T cell receptor beta chains sequenced from a single sample in a study of blood T cell repertoires in COVID-19. The data were produced by immunoSEQ multiplex PCR, yet TCRdb's version contains in-frame clones alone and is incomplete. The table records fewer than 300,000 clones, about 87% of them present only once. Sequencing input: peripheral blood. All receptors derive from a woman in her forties or fifties with acute or convalescent COVID-19.

The chain recombines TRBV2 with TRBJ2-7; 7 bases line up with TRBD2. Germline loops: CDR1 SNHLY, CDR2 FYNNEI. The CDR3 consists of 15 residues. The V gene end was trimmed by 4 bases and the J gene end by 0 bases; junction bases not matched to a gene: 6. In nucleotides, the CDR3 is TGTGCCAGCAGTGCAAGGGCTAGCGGCTCCTACGAGCAGTACTTC. Translation gives CASSARASGSYEQYF.

The chain links TRBV6-2 or TRBV6-3 to TRBJ2-7; the match to TRBD2 covers 10 bases. This CDR3 region has 15 residues. The V segment lost 2 bases and the J segment 2 bases; nucleotides outside the gene matches: 3. Germline V gene data show CDR1 as MNHEY and CDR2 as SVGEGT. CDR3 sequence reads: CASSYLGTSAYEQYF. Written as DNA, the CDR3 is TGTGCCAGCAGTTACCTAGGGACTAGCGCCTACGAGCAGTACTTC.

This clone was detected only once. The CDR3 DNA reads as TGTGCCAGCAGCAGGGTTTACAATTCACCCCTCCACTTT. This encodes CASSRVYNSPLHF. V usage is TRBV6-6 and J usage is TRBJ1-6; D is possibly TRBD1 (5 bases). Per germline, CDR1 MNHNY and CDR2 SVGAGI (reference sequence). The germline V and J ends were trimmed by 6 bases and 7 bases, with 10 bases remaining between them. This CDR3 contains 13 residues.

This clone has a single count. The rearrangement uses TRBV7-3 and TRBJ2-2; 11 bases are a match to TRBD1. Germline trimming cut 5 bases from V and 6 bases from J; bases unmatched to any gene: 2. The germline CDR1 and CDR2 sequences are SGHTA and FQGTGA. The CDR3 runs to 14 residues. Here the CDR3 reads CASSPGQGAGELFF. In DNA form, the CDR3 reads TGTGCCAGCAGCCCGGGACAGGGGGCCGGGGAGCTGTTTTTT.

The table lists this clone with a count of one. V usage is TRBV7-3 and J usage is TRBJ1-3; D remains unclear. The CDR3 totals 12 residues. Trimming left V 4 bases short and J 5 bases short, with 6 bases between. Germline CDR1 and CDR2: SGHTA and FQGTGA. Here the CDR3 reads CASSCARNTIYF. Here the CDR3 DNA reads TGTGCCAGCAGCTGCGCGAGAAACACCATATATTTT.

This clone was detected only once. The rearrangement uses TRBV6-6 and TRBJ1-2; 8 bases align to TRBD1. Germline lookup yields CDR1 MNHNY and CDR2 SVGAGI (reference sequence). CDR3 length: 16 amino acids. The junction had 10 bases not matched to a gene; V was cut back by 2 bases and J by 5 bases. The CDR3 region is CASSYHPGQEGYGYTF. In DNA form, the CDR3 reads TGTGCCAGCAGTTACCACCCGGGACAGGAAGGGTATGGCTACACCTTC.

The rearrangement uses TRBV5-1 and TRBJ2-1; 7 nucleotides match TRBD1. CDR1 is SGHRS and CDR2 is YFSETQ in the germline V gene. Losses at the gene ends were 0 bases for V and 6 bases for J; bases not matched to a gene: 6. The length of the CDR3 is 15 residues. As DNA, the CDR3 is TGCGCCAGCAGCTTGGGGGGGACAGACCCCAATGAGCAGTTCTTC. Translating gives CASSLGGTDPNEQFF.

The chain joins TRBV7-9 to TRBJ1-1; the D is unclear. The V and J ends lost 3 bases and 4 bases respectively, with 9 bases between them. Per the germline V gene, CDR1 is SEHNR and CDR2 is FQNEAQ (reference sequence). CDR3 length: 13 residues. CDR3 sequence: CASSFVAGTEAFF. For the CDR3, the DNA is TGTGCCAGCAGCTTTGTCGCGGGCACTGAAGCTTTCTTT.

V usage is TRBV18 and J usage is TRBJ2-2; TRBD2 might be the D (6 bases). CDR1 is KGHSH, CDR2 LQKENI, per germline. The length of the CDR3 is 16 residues. Trimming removed 0 bases at V and 1 base at J, with 9 bases between. For the CDR3, the DNA is TGTGCCAGCTCACCACCGGGGGGAAGGAACACCGGGGAGCTGTTTTTT. Translated: CASSPPGGRNTGELFF.

This chain joins TRBV29-1 and TRBJ2-5; 8 bases match TRBD2. V gave up 4 bases and J gave up 2 bases; unmatched junction bases: 12. CDR3 length: 16 residues. Germline-derived CDR1 and CDR2 are SQVTM and ANQGSEA. This CDR3 reads CSVAPAQRETQETQYF. In DNA, the CDR3 is TGCAGCGTTGCCCCGGCCCAGCGGGAGACACAAGAGACCCAGTACTTC.

The chain has TRBV21-1 and TRBJ1-5; TRBD1 reflects the table's D call only, with no check against the DNA. TRBV21-1 represents a pseudogene. The CDR3 runs to 15 residues. The CDR3 region is CASSKFRPGAGPQHF. CDR3 sequence (DNA): TGTGCCAGCAGCAAATTCCGCCCTGGTGCAGGGCCCCAGCATTTT.

J is TRBJ2-1 and V is TRBV4-1; TRBD2 might be the D (7 bases). Looked up from germline, CDR1 is MGHRA and CDR2 is YSYEKL. This CDR3 spans 16 amino acids. V lost 1 base and J 4 bases, leaving 14 bases between the germline ends. The CDR3 sequence is CASSQGRGGRYNEQFF. DNA for the CDR3: TGCGCCAGCAGCCAAGGGCGCGGGGGCAGGTACAATGAGCAGTTCTTC.

The chain links TRBV30 to TRBJ1-2; the match to TRBD1 covers 8 bases. This CDR3 is built from 14 residues. The junction had 4 bases not matched to a gene; V was cut back by 0 bases and J by 4 bases. The germline V gene encodes CDR1 GTSNPN and CDR2 SVGIG (reference sequence). The CDR3 DNA sequence: TGTGCCTGGAGTGTAGGACAGGGAATCTATGGCTACACCTTC. Its protein product is CAWSVGQGIYGYTF.

J is TRBJ2-5 and V is TRBV29-1, with TRBD2 matching over 16 bases. This CDR3 spans 16 amino acids. Germline CDR1 is SQVTM and CDR2 is ANQGSEA. The junction had 5 bases not matched to a gene; V was cut back by 3 bases and J by 4 bases. CDR3 sequence (DNA): TGCAGCGTTGAGGGGACTAGCGGGAGGGGGGGAGAGACCCAGTACTTC. Translating gives CSVEGTSGRGGETQYF.

The chain uses TRBV7-9 and TRBJ2-5; possibly TRBD2 for D (6 bases). CDR1 SEHNR and CDR2 FQNEAQ come from the germline V gene (reference sequence). This CDR3 is built from 14 residues. The V end was cut by 5 bases, the J end by 5 bases, with 15 bases between. CDR3 nucleotide sequence: TGTGCCAGCAGCCTGGGACTCTCGAAGGAGACCCAGTACTTC. It specifies CASSLGLSKETQYF.

This chain joins TRBV5-5 and TRBJ1-3, with D possibly matching TRBD1 (6 bases). CDR3 length: 16 amino acids. V lost 0 bases to trimming and J lost 4 bases, with 14 bases between them. Germline V gives CDR1 SGHKS, CDR2 YYEKEE (reference sequence). Here the CDR3 reads CASSLDSEGVGNTIYF. CDR3 sequence (DNA): TGTGCCAGCAGCTTGGACAGCGAGGGGGTAGGAAACACCATATATTTT.

The rearrangement joins TRBV6-2 or TRBV6-3 to TRBJ2-4; 8 bases fit TRBD1. V trimming: 0 bases; J trimming: 3 bases; junction bases outside the gene matches: 4. From germline, CDR1 is MNHEY and CDR2 SVGEGT. The CDR3 has 16 amino acids. The CDR3 protein is CASSYSIQGGKNIQYF. The CDR3 DNA reads as TGTGCCAGCAGTTACTCAATACAGGGGGGCAAAAACATTCAGTACTTC.

Only one count was recorded for this clone. This sequence joins TRBV27 and TRBJ2-1; tentative D call: TRBD1 (6 bases). The CDR3 has 14 amino acids. Germline V gene data show CDR1 as MNHEY and CDR2 as SMNVEV (reference sequence). Trimming took off 7 bases at V and 4 bases at J, with 14 bases between the two ends. DNA for the CDR3: TGTGCCAGCAAAGGGGGATTTTCATACAATGAGCAGTTCTTC. Encoded protein: CASKGGFSYNEQFF.

The CDR3 DNA sequence: TGTGCCACCAGTGAACCTGACAGGGTTGGGACTTTCTTT. Protein product: CATSEPDRVGTFF. This sequence joins TRBV24-1 and TRBJ1-1; 7 nucleotides align to TRBD1. The CDR3 loop spans 13 amino acids. Germline V CDR1 and CDR2: KGHDR, SFDVKD. V was clipped by 4 bases and J by 12 bases; unmatched bases: 10.

The chain employs TRBV5-1 and TRBJ2-7, with 9 bases lining up with TRBD1. The CDR3 runs to 14 residues. Germline V CDR1 and CDR2: SGHRS, YFSETQ. Losses at the gene ends were 4 bases for V and 6 bases for J; bases not matched to a gene: 8. The CDR3 loop is CASSLGQGHLEQYF. CDR3 coding DNA: TGCGCCAGCAGCCTCGGACAGGGGCATCTCGAGCAGTACTTC.

The rearrangement uses TRBV30 and TRBJ1-3; 8 bases match TRBD1. From germline, CDR1 is GTSNPN and CDR2 SVGIG (reference sequence). The CDR3 runs 17 residues. V was clipped by 2 bases and J by 0 bases; unmatched bases: 9. In nucleotides, the CDR3 is TGTGCCTGGAGTCACCCGGGACAGGCCCTCTCTGGAAACACCATATATTTT. Translation: CAWSHPGQALSGNTIYF.

V gene TRBV29-1 combines with J gene TRBJ2-7; TRBD1 matches 7 bases. V gave up 4 bases and J gave up 5 bases; unmatched junction bases: 11. Germline loops: CDR1 SQVTM, CDR2 ANQGSEA. This CDR3 contains 14 residues. This chain's CDR3 is CSVGFIGGKDEQYF. CDR3 bases: TGCAGCGTTGGGTTTATAGGGGGCAAGGACGAGCAGTACTTC.

The chain carries TRBV28 and TRBJ1-3; D not resolved. This CDR3 region has 17 residues. Germline CDR1 is MDHEN and CDR2 is SYDVKM. The V end lost 4 bases, the J end lost 0 bases, and 16 bases lay between the germline ends. CDR3 sequence reads: CASSSRVMPLSGNTIYF. In DNA form, the CDR3 reads TGTGCCAGCAGTTCCCGGGTCATGCCCCTCTCTGGAAACACCATATATTTT.

This rearrangement joins TRBV4-1 to TRBJ1-2; D is possibly TRBD1 (5 bases). The CDR3 has 17 amino acids. V lost 1 base and J lost 7, with 22 bases in between. The germline V gene encodes CDR1 MGHRA and CDR2 YSYEKL. The CDR3 DNA is TGCGCCAGCAGCCAAGCGGGAGTCGACCTTAAAAGGGGTGGCTACACCTTC. Its translation: CASSQAGVDLKRGGYTF.